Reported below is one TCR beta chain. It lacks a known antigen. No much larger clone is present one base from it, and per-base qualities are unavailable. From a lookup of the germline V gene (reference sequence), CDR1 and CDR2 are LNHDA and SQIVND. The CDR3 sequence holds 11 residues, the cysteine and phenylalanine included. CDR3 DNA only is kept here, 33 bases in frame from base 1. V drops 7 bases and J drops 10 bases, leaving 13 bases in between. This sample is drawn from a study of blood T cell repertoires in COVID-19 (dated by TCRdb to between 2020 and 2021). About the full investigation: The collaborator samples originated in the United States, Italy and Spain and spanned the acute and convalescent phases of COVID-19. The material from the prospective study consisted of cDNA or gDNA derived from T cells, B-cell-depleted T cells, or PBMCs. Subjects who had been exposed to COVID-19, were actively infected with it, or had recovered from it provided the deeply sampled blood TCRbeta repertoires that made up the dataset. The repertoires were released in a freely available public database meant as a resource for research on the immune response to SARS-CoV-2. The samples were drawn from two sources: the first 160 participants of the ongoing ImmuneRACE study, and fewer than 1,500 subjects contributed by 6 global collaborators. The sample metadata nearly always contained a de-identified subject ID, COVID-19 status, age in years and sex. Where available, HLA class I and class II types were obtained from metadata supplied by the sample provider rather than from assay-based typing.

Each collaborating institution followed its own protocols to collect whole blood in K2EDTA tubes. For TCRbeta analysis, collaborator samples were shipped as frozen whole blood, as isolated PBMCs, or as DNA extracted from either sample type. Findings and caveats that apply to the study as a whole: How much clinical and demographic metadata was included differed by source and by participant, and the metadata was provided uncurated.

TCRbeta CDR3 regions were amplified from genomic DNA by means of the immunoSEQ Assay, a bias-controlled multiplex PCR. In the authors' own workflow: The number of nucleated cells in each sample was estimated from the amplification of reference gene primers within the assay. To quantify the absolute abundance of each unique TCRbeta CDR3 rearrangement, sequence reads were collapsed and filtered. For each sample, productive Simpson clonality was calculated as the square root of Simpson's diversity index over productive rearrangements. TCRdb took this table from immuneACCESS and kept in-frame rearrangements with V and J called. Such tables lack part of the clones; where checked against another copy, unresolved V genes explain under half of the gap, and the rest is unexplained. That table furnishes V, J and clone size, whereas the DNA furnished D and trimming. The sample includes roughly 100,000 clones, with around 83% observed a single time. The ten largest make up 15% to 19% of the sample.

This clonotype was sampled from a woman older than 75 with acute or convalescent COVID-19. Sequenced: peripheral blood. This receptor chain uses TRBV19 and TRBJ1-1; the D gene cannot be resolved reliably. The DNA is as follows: TGTGCCAGTATCGCGCCGCGGGTAGCTTTCTTT. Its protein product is CASIAPRVAFF.